This TCR beta chain was identified during a study of cytomegalovirus exposure and HLA in healthy donors. A note on this clone: The antigen remains undetermined.

The PCR was carried out with 60 Vbeta primers and 13 Jbeta primers. Method: immunoSEQ multiplex PCR; TCRdb's copy keeps in-frame clones and lacks some. Among roughly 60,000 clones listed, 70% to 80% were seen once. Germline CDR1 reads LGHNT; CDR2 reads FRNRAP. This CDR3 has 16 residues. J gave up 5 bases and V 7 bases, and 13 bases lay outside the gene matches. The study, taken as a whole, reports: Another analysis was done later, and it associated roughly 15,000 TCR beta sequences with HLA alleles at 0.05 false discovery rate. Later analysis identified a missense DCLRE1C variant that was linked to TCR beta V- and J-gene trimming.

Sequencing was done on a sample of PBMCs. The chain carries TRBV12-5 and TRBJ2-1; 8 bases align to TRBD2. This clonotype was obtained from a woman aged 40 to 50 in good health and CMV-seropositive. CDR3 sequence (DNA): TGTGCTAGTGCCCCCGGCGGACTAGCTAACCACAATGAGCAGTTCTTC. Its translation is CASAPGGLANHNEQFF.